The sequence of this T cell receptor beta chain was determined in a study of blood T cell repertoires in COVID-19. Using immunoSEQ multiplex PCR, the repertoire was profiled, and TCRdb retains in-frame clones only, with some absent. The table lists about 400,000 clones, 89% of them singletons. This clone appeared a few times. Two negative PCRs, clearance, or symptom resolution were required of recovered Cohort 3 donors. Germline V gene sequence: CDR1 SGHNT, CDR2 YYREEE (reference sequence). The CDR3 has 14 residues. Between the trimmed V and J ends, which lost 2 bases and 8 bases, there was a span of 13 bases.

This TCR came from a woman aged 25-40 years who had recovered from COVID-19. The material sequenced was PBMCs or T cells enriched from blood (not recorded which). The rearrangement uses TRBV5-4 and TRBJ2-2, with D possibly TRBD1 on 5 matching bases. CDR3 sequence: CASSLTQGYGELFF. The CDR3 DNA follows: TGTGCCAGCAGCTTAACTCAGGGCTATGGGGAGCTGTTTTTT.